This T cell receptor (beta chain) was captured by sequencing in a study of CD8 T cells in ankylosing spondylitis. Study observations and caveats: Within ankylosing spondylitis blood, a TCR beta motif made up of seven to nine highly homologous variants appeared to be characteristic.

This clonotype was counted many times. Its antigen is currently unknown. Trimming left V 5 bases short and J 5 bases short, with 18 bases between. This CDR3 region has 15 residues. TCRdb used MiXCR to reprocess the 5' RACE reads, holding one entry per CDR3 protein. The sample shows over 95,000 distinct CDR3 sequences, about 8.3% of them seen only once. The origin of this receptor is a male donor with ankylosing spondylitis or in good health (not recorded which). The sequenced sample consisted of blood, either unsorted or a sorted T cell fraction (not recorded which). V is TRBV12-3 or TRBV12-4 and J is TRBJ1-2; the D gene is possibly TRBD1 (5 bases). The CDR3 reads CASSADRFLGYGYTF. CDR3 sequence (DNA): TGTGCCAGCAGTGCAGACAGATTCCTCGGATATGGCTACACCTTC.